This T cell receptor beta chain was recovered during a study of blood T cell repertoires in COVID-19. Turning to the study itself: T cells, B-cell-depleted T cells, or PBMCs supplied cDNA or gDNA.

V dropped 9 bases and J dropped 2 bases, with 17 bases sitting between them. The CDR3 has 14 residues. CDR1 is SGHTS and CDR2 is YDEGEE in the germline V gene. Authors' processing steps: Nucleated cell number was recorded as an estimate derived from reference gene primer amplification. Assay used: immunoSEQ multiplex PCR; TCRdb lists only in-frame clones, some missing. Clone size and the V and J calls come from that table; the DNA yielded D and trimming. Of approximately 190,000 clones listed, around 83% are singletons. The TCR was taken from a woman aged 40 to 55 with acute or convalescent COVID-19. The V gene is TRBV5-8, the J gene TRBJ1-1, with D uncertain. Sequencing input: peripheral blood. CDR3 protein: CANTLRTQNTEAFF. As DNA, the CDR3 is TGTGCCAACACCCTTCGAACCCAAAACACTGAAGCTTTCTTT.